The 5 T cell receptor beta chains listed next were all sequenced from one sample in a study of tumor-infiltrating lymphocytes in localized non-small cell lung cancer. The repertoire was sequenced with immunoSEQ multiplex PCR; TCRdb's copy has only in-frame clones and lacks some. The profile covers 13,000 to 15,000 clones, with 82% appearing a single time and 15% to 20% taken by the ten largest. The sequencing input was lung tumor tissue. The receptors were sampled from a human donor with non-small cell lung cancer.

The rearrangement joins TRBV6-5 to TRBJ2-7; D unresolved. The CDR3 is 14 amino acids. Germline V CDR1 and CDR2: MNHEY, SVGAGI. Trimming removed 6 bases from V and 4 bases from J, with 16 bases in between. The CDR3 DNA follows: TGTGCCAGCAGCCTCCGGACGGCTTTGTACGAGCAGTACTTC. Residues: CASSLRTALYEQYF.

This clone turned up a few times. One end of the junction varies from germline; a read error may be responsible. V usage is TRBV28 and J usage is TRBJ2-1; D remains ambiguous. Per germline, CDR1 MDHEN and CDR2 SYDVKM. CDR3 size: 16 residues. The CDR3 DNA sequence: TGTGCCAGCAGTTTCGGTTTTAGACGGTCCTACGATGAGCAGTTCTTC. Translation: CASSFGFRRSYDEQFF.

The rearrangement joins TRBV2 to TRBJ1-1; no definite D call. CDR1 is SNHLY and CDR2 is FYNNEI in the germline V gene. The CDR3 contains 13 residues. The ends were cut back, 0 bases at V and 8 bases at J, with 10 bases in the middle. DNA of the CDR3: TGTGCCAGCAGTGAAGCTATGGACGTCGAAGCTTTCTTT. Protein sequence: CASSEAMDVEAFF.

The rearrangement joins TRBV5-1 to TRBJ2-3, with D uncertain. This CDR3 is 15 amino acids long. Between the trimmed V and J ends, which lost 0 bases and 1 base, there was a span of 9 bases. Germline V gives CDR1 SGHRS, CDR2 YFSETQ. The CDR3 DNA reads TGCGCCAGCAGCTTGGACAGCCGACGCACAGATACGCAGTATTTT. Protein product: CASSLDSRRTDTQYF.

The sample holds a few counts of this clone. The chain has TRBV4-2 and TRBJ2-3; D unclear. Trimming pared 0 bases from V and 3 bases from J, leaving 10 bases between. The CDR3 consists of 15 residues. From germline, CDR1 is LGHNA and CDR2 YNFKEQ. CDR3 bases: TGTGCCAGCAGCCAAGACTATCGGTTAACAGATACGCAGTATTTT. It encodes CASSQDYRLTDTQYF.